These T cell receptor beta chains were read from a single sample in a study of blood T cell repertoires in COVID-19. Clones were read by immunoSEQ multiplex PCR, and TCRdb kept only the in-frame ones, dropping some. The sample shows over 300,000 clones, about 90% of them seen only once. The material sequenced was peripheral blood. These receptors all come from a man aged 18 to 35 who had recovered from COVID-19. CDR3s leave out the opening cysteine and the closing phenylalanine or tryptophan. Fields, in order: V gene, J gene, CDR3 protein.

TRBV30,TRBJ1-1,AWSDPTGTLNTEAF
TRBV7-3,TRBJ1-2,ASSLTGGNDYGYT
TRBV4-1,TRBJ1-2,ASSQDGSGTDYGYT
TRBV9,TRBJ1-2,ASSARDRASYGYT
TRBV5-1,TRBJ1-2,ASSLETGVYGYT
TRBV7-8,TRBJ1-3,ASSLGTGSGNTIY
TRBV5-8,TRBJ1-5,ASSLEQNPNQPQH
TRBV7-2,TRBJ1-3,ASSSGTGGNTIY
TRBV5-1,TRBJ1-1,ASSFRDNMNTEAF
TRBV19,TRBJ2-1,ASSIIWAGVRNEQF
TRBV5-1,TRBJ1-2,ASKEDDGTTGYT
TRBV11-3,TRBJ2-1,ASSLGPYNEQF
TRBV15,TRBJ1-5,ATSRESTGVNQPQH
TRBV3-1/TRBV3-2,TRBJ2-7,ASSLLTGDYEQY
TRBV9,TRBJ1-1,ASSLGGGLNTEAF
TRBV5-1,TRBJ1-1,ASSLEGQGYAEAF
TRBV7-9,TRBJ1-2,ASSPNNGYGYT
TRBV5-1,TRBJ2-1,ASRRDRDEQF
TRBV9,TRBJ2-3,ASSVASGSADTQY
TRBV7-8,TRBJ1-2,ASSRQGALGYT
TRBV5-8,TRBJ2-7,ASSHATGGHYEQY
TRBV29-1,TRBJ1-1,SAGTGEAF
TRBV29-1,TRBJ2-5,SAPGQGWETQY
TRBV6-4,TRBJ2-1,ASSDSSSVGGYNEQF
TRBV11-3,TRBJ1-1,ASSKGATEAF
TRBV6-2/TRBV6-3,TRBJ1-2,ASSYPVTNYGYT
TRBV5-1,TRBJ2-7,ASSLAPGQGYEQY
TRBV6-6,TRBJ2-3,ASSYPGTSDTDTQY
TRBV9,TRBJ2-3,ASSALGQGTDTQY
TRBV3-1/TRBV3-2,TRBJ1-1,ASSEDYPMTEAF
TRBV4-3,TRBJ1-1,ASSPGTGYTEAF
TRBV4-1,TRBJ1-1,ASSLDRGGTEAF
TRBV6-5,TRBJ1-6,ASSFQGGLNSPLH
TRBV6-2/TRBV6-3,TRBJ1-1,ASSYRKLTGNKAF
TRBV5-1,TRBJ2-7,ASRPTSDSYEQY
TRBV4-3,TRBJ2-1,ASSQEPTSGYNEQF
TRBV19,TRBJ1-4,ASSMGSTNEKLF
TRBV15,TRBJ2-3,ATSHSIQGDTQY
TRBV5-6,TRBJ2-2,ASSFPPQAPGELF
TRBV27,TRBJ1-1,ASRPYWDSRVAEAF
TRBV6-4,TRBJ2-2,ASSDGGAGELF
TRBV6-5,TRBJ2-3,ASSSDSHTDTQY
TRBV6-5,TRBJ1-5,ASSPEYSNQPQH
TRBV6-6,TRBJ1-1,ASSLTGGKGTEAF
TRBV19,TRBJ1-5,ASSRIPGQGYQPQH
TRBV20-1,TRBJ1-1,SASRNRAF
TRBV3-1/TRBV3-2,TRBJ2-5,ASSQQGSGETQY
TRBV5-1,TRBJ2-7,ASSLDRGQYSYEQY
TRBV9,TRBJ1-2,ASSYRDRGLYGYT
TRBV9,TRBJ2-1,ASSPPGQGIYNEQF